The 3 T cell receptor beta chains below were found in one sample sequenced in a study of blood T cell repertoires in COVID-19. TCRdb's copy holds only in-frame clones and misses some; the assay was immunoSEQ multiplex PCR. Of around 310,000 clones in the sample, under 90% were seen once. Input material: PBMCs or T cells enriched from blood (not recorded which). The source of these receptors is a woman in her twenties or thirties who had recovered from COVID-19.

This rearrangement joins TRBV11-2 to TRBJ2-6; TRBD2 agrees at 7 bases. Germline V gene sequence: CDR1 SGHAT, CDR2 FQNNGV. The junction had 2 bases not matched to a gene; V was cut back by 3 bases and J by 0 bases. This CDR3 is built from 16 residues. DNA of the CDR3: TGTGCCAGCAGCTTTGGGGGGGGCTCTGGGGCCAACGTCCTGACTTTC. The encoded protein is CASSFGGGSGANVLTF.

The chain employs TRBV5-1 and TRBJ2-5; 8 positions agree with TRBD1. Germline CDR1 SGHRS, CDR2 YFSETQ. The V gene end was trimmed by 4 bases and the J gene end by 5 bases; junction bases not matched to a gene: 13. The CDR3 length is 16 residues. The CDR3 is CASSPRDSGGRETQYF. CDR3 nucleotide sequence: TGCGCCAGCAGCCCGCGTGACTCAGGGGGCAGGGAGACCCAGTACTTC.

CDR3 loop: CASSPDGGFSGANVLTF. The CDR3 DNA reads TGTGCCAGCAGCCCAGACGGGGGTTTCTCTGGGGCCAACGTCCTGACTTTC. The rearrangement uses TRBV11-3 and TRBJ2-6, with a tentative D call TRBD2 (6 bases). This CDR3 region has 17 residues. Germline V gene lookup returns CDR1 SGHNT and CDR2 YENEEA. V was pared by 5 bases and J by 0 bases, with 14 bases between. The full variable domain, rest sourced from reference TRBV11-3 and TRBJ2-6, is EAGVVQSPRYKIIEKKQPVAFWCNPISGHNTLYWYLQNLGQGPELLIRYENEEAVDDSQLPKDRFSAERLKGVDSTLKIQPAELGDSAVYLCASSPDGGFSGANVLTFGAGSRLTVL.